These T cell receptor beta chains were read from a single sample in a study of T cell responses to AZD1222 COVID-19 vaccine. Libraries were prepared by immunoSEQ multiplex PCR; TCRdb keeps only in-frame clonotypes and omits some of them. The repertoire includes about 120,000 clones, 70% to 90% of them detected once, and 9% to 9.5% sits in the top ten. Specimen: peripheral blood, collected on day 0 of AZD1222 vaccination. All receptors come from an adult in good health. The conserved cysteine and the conserved F or W are not part of the CDR3 here. Fields, in order: CDR3 length, J gene, V gene, CDR3 protein.

11 | TRBJ1-1 | TRBV10-3 | AAGGIVNTEAF
13 | TRBJ1-5 | TRBV24-1 | ATSDRTAGPRPQH
12 | TRBJ2-3 | TRBV2 | ASGSSGRSDTQY
12 | TRBJ1-1 | TRBV7-2 | ASSLDRANTEAF
13 | TRBJ2-1 | TRBV6-5 | ASSQTRQKHNEQF
15 | TRBJ2-7 | TRBV14 | ASSQRPVWGSSYEQY
12 | TRBJ1-2 | TRBV13 | ASQVRTGDYGYT
13 | TRBJ2-7 | TRBV25-1 | ASSDYGTLSYEQY
15 | TRBJ1-3 | TRBV15 | ATSRHFSGDSGNTIY
13 | TRBJ2-2 | TRBV5-6 | ASSLRALITGELF
13 | TRBJ2-1 | TRBV11-3 | ASSQRTSPNNEQF